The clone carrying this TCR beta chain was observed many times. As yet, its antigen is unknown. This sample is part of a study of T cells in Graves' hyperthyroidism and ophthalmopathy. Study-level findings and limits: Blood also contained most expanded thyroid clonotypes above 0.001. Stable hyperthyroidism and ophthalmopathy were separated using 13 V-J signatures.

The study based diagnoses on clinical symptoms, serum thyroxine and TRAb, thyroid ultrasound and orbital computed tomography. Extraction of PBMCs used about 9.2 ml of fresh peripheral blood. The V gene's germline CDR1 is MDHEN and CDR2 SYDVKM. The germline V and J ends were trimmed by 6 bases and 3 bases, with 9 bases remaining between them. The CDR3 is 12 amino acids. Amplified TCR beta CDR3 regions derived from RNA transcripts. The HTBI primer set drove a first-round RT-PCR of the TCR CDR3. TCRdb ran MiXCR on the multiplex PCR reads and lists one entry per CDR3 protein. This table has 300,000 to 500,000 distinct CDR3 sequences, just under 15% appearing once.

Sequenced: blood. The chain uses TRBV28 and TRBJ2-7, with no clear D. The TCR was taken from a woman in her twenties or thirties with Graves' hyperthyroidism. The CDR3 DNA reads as TGTGCCAGCAGCTCCGTACGCTACGAGCAGTACTTC. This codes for CASSSVRYEQYF.